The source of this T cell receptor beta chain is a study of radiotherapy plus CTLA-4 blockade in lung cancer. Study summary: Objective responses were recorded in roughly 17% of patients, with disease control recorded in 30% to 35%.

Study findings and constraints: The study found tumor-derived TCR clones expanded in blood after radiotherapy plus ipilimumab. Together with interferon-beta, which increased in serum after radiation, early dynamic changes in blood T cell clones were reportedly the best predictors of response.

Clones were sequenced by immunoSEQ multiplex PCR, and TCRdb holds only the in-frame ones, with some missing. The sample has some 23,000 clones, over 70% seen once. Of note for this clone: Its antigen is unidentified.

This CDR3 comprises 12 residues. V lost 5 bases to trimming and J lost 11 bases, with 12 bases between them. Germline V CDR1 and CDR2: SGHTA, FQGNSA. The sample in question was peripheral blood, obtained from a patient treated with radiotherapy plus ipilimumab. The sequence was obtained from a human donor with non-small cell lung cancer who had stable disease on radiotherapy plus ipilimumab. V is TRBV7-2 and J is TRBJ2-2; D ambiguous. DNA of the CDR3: TGTGCCAGCAGCGCCAGCCTCGGAGAGCTGTTTTTT. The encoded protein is CASSASLGELFF.